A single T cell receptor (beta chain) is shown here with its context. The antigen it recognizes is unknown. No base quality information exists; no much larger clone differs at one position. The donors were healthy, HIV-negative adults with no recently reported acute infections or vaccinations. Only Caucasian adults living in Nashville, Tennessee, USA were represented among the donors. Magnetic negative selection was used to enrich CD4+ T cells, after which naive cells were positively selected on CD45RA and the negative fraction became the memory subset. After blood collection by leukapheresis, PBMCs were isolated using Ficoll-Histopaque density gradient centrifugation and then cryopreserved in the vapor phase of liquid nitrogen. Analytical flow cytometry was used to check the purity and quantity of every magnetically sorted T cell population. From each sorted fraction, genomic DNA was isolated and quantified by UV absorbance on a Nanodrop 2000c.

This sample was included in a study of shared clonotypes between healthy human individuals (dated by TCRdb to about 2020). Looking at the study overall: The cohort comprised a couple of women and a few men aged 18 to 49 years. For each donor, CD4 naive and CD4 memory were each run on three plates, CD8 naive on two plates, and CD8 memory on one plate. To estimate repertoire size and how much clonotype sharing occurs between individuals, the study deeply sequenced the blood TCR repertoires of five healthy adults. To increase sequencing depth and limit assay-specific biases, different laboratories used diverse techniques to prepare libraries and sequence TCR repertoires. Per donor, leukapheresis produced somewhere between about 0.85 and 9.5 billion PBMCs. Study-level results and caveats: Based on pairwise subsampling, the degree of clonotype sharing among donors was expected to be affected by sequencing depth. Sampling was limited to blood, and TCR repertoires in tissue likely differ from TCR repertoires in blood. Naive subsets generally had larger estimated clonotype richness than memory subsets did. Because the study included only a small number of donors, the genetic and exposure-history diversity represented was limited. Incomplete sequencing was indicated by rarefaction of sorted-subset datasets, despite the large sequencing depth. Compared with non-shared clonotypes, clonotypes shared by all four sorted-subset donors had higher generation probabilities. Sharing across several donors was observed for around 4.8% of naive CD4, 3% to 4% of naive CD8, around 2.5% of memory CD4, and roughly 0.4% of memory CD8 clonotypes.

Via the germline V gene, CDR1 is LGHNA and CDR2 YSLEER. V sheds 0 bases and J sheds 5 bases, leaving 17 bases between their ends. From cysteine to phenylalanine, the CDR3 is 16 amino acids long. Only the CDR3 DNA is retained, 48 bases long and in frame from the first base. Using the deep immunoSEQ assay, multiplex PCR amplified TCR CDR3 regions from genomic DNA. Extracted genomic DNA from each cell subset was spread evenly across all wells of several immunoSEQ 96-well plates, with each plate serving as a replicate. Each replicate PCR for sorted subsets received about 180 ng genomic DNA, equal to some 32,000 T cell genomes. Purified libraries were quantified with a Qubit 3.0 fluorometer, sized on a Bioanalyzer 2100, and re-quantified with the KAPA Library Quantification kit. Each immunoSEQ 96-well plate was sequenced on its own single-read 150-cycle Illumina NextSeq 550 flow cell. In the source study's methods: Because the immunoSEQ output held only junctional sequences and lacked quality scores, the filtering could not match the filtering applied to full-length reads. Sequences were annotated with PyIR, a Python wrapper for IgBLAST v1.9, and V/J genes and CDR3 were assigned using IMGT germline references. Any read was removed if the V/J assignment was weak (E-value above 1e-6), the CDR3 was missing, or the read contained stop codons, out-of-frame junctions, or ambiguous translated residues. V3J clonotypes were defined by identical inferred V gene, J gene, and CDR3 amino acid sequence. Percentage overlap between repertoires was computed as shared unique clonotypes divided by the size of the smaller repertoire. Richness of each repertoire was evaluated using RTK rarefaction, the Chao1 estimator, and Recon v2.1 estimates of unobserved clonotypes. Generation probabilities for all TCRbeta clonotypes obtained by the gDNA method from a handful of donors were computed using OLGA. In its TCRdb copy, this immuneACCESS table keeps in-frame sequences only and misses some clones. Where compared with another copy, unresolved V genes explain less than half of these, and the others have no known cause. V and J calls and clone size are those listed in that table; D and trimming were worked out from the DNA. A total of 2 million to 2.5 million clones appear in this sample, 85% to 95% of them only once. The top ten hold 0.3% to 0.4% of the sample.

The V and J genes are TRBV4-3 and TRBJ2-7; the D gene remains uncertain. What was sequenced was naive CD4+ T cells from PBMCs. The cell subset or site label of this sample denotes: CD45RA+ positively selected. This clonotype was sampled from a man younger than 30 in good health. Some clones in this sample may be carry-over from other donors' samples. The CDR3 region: CASSQDIRPGRHEQYF. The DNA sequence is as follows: TGCGCCAGCAGCCAAGATATTAGGCCAGGACGGCACGAGCAGTACTTC.